The present T cell receptor (beta chain) was sequenced within a study of T cells in Graves' hyperthyroidism and ophthalmopathy. CDR3 length: 18 amino acids. The V gene lost 5 bases and the J gene lost 1 base, with 22 bases spanning the gap. The germline CDR1 and CDR2 sequences are SNHLY and FYNNEI. The TCR beta CDR3 regions underwent amplification using RNA transcripts as the source. The HTBI primer set drove a first-round RT-PCR of the TCR CDR3. TCRdb re-analysed the multiplex PCR reads in MiXCR, keeping a single row per CDR3 protein. The sample lists around 300,000 distinct CDR3 sequences, around 15% occurring once. Study-level points and caveats: Ophthalmopathy and stable hyperthyroidism were separated by a 13 V-J model.

This clonotype was counted many times. Its antigen is undetermined. The sequence derives from a woman between 40 and 50 years old with Graves' hyperthyroidism. The chain uses TRBV2 and TRBJ2-3, with D perhaps being TRBD1 or TRBD2 (5 bases each). The sample consisted of blood. The CDR3 sequence: CASSLWRLQEAGTDTQYF. DNA for the CDR3: TGTGCCAGCAGTCTCTGGAGGTTACAGGAAGCGGGCACAGATACGCAGTATTTT.